These T cell receptor beta chains were read from a single sample in a study of T cells in Graves' hyperthyroidism and ophthalmopathy. Each CDR3 protein gets one entry after TCRdb re-called the multiplex PCR reads with MiXCR. Counted here are about 250,000 distinct CDR3 sequences, over 20% occurring once; the ten biggest clones make up roughly 60%. The sample was blood. These TCRs come from a man under 40 with Graves' ophthalmopathy. Each CDR3 is given with its conserved first and last residue. The D gene is left open where the match is weak. Some rows mark clone size as missing; the rest say once, few, many or name a class of expanded clone.

TRBD1	TRBV5-1	.	TRBJ2-7	CASSSGTGGSHEQYF	TGCGCCAGCAGCTCGGGGACAGGGGGCTCGCACGAGCAGTACTTC
TRBD2	TRBV11-2	many	TRBJ2-4	CASSPGGGAKNIQYF	TGTGCCAGCAGCCCCGGCGGGGGGGCCAAAAACATTCAGTACTTC
.	TRBV2	many	TRBJ2-7	CASTVSQPRYEQYF	TGTGCCAGCACTGTCAGCCAGCCGCGCTACGAGCAGTACTTC
TRBD1	TRBV12-3/TRBV12-4	.	TRBJ1-1	CASSVTGRNTEAFF	TGTGCCAGCAGTGTGACAGGGAGGAACACTGAAGCTTTCTTT
.	TRBV6-5	.	TRBJ2-5	CASNYSGGLGETQYF	TGTGCCAGCAATTACTCAGGCGGGCTCGGGGAGACCCAGTACTTC
TRBD1	TRBV20-1	.	TRBJ1-5	CSAQTGRHQPQHF	TGCAGTGCGCAGACAGGGCGCCATCAGCCCCAGCATTTT
TRBD2	TRBV18	many	TRBJ2-3	CASSVRAGGPSDTQYF	TGTGCCAGCTCAGTACGAGCGGGAGGGCCCTCAGATACGCAGTATTTT
.	TRBV3-1	.	TRBJ2-5	CASSVRETQHF	TGTGCCAGCAGCGTCCGGGAGACCCAGCACTTC
.	TRBV29-1	few	TRBJ2-7	CSVEGRETGYEQYF	TGCAGCGTTGAAGGACGAGAGACCGGCTACGAGCAGTACTTC
.	TRBV11-2	many	TRBJ2-1	CASSPPRQYNEQFF	TGTGCCAGCAGCCCCCCGCGACAGTACAATGAGCAGTTCTTC
.	TRBV7-6	few	TRBJ2-7	CASSLDPQDPYEQYF	TGTGCCAGCAGCTTAGACCCACAGGATCCCTACGAGCAGTACTTC
TRBD1	TRBV20-1	many	TRBJ2-7	CSAQAGTGGDEQYF	TGCAGTGCACAAGCCGGGACAGGGGGAGACGAGCAGTACTTC
TRBD1	TRBV28	.	TRBJ2-7	CASSPDRGHLEQYF	TGTGCCAGCAGCCCAGACAGGGGACATCTGGAGCAGTACTTC
TRBD2	TRBV7-9	few	TRBJ2-3	CASSPLAGHTDTQYF	TGTGCCAGCAGCCCCTTAGCGGGACATACAGATACGCAGTATTTT
.	TRBV6-2/TRBV6-3	.	TRBJ1-1	CASTGLKGMNTEAFF	TGTGCCAGCACCGGGCTCAAGGGGATGAACACTGAAGCTTTCTTT
TRBD2	TRBV14	.	TRBJ2-5	CASSHWEPAGEGLKTQYF	TGTGCCAGCAGCCATTGGGAACCAGCGGGAGAGGGGTTGAAGACCCAGTACTTC
.	TRBV7-8	.	TRBJ2-1	CASSSSRTYNEQFF	TGTGCCAGCAGCTCTTCACGAACCTACAATGAGCAGTTCTTC
.	TRBV6-1	many	TRBJ2-6	CASSFLGGTISGANVLTF	TGTGCCAGCAGTTTCCTCGGAGGGACAATCTCTGGGGCCAACGTCCTGACTTTC
TRBD1	TRBV7-6	few	TRBJ2-7	CASSLRQGEGEQYF	TGTGCCAGCAGCTTGCGGCAGGGGGAAGGTGAGCAGTACTTC
TRBD2	TRBV7-7	few	TRBJ2-1	CASSDGTTSYNEQFF	TGTGCTAGCAGCGATGGGACTACCTCCTACAATGAGCAGTTCTTC
TRBD2	TRBV11-3	few	TRBJ2-2	CASSLDSLAGGTGELFF	TGTGCCAGCAGCTTAGACAGTCTAGCGGGTGGGACCGGGGAGCTGTTTTTT
TRBD2	TRBV19	.	TRBJ2-5	CASSIVSRGRVQETQYF	TGTGCCAGTAGTATAGTAAGTCGCGGGAGGGTCCAAGAGACCCAGTACTTC
.	TRBV7-9	.	TRBJ2-2	CASNLLGATGELFF	TGTGCCAGCAACCTCCTTGGGGCTACCGGGGAGCTGTTTTTT
TRBD1	TRBV6-5	.	TRBJ1-2	CASSYDRDYGYTF	TGTGCCAGCAGTTACGACAGGGACTATGGCTACACCTTC
.	TRBV20-1	few	TRBJ1-5	CSAARSGNQPQHF	TGCAGTGCTGCCCGGAGTGGGAATCAGCCCCAGCATTTT
.	TRBV12-3/TRBV12-4	many	TRBJ1-5	CASSFQDGRNQPQHF	TGTGCCAGCAGTTTTCAGGACGGCAGAAATCAGCCCCAGCATTTT
TRBD2	TRBV11-2	many	TRBJ2-5	CASSFHEAGGPRETQYF	TGTGCCAGCAGCTTCCACGAAGCGGGAGGGCCTCGAGAGACCCAGTACTTC
TRBD1	TRBV11-2	.	TRBJ2-7	CASSLDSGRGTSYAYEQYF	TGTGCCAGCAGCTTAGATTCTGGCAGGGGGACCTCCTACGCCTACGAGCAGTACTTC
.	TRBV27	few	TRBJ2-1	CASSKNYNEQFF	TGTGCCAGCTCGAAAAACTACAATGAGCAGTTCTTC